The 29 T cell receptor beta chains below were found in one sample sequenced in a study of blood T cells in healthy people across ages. Sample-barcoded 5' priming and a J-beta primer mix drove a second PCR of roughly 6 to 12 cycles. TCRdb ran MiXCR on the 5' RACE reads and lists one entry per CDR3 protein. Of over a million distinct CDR3 sequences in the sample, 59% are singletons; the top ten hold under 8.5%. The sequenced sample consisted of blood. These receptors all come from a man between 18 and 29 years old in good health.

The V call is TRBV14, the J call TRBJ2-1, with 9 bases aligning to TRBD1. The CDR3 has 14 amino acids. V lost 3 bases to trimming and J lost 9 bases; unmatched junction nucleotides: 6. Germline V gives CDR1 SGHDN, CDR2 FVKESK. Written as DNA, the CDR3 is TGTGCCAGCAGCCAGCTCACAGGGGGCTTTGAGCAGTTCTTC. Its translation: CASSQLTGGFEQFF.

This clonotype is a singleton in its sample. CDR3 loop: CASSLVGLGQSTDTQYF. CDR3 in DNA: TGCGCCAGCAGCCTCGTCGGTTTAGGGCAGAGCACAGATACGCAGTATTTT. This chain uses TRBV4-1 with TRBJ2-3; D unclear. There are 17 residues in the CDR3. The ends were cut back, 4 bases at V and 0 bases at J, with 17 bases in the middle. Germline assignment: CDR1 MGHRA and CDR2 YSYEKL.

In its sample, this clonotype was seen a few times. CDR3 loop: CASQRSSGANVLTF. The CDR3 bases are TGTGCCAGCCAAAGAAGCTCTGGGGCCAACGTCCTGACTTTC. This rearrangement joins TRBV2 to TRBJ2-6; D is unresolved. The CDR3 consists of 14 residues. CDR1 and CDR2 (germline): SNHLY, FYNNEI. Trimming took 8 bases from V and 0 from J, leaving 8 bases between them.

V and J are TRBV12-3 or TRBV12-4 and TRBJ2-1; 8 bases align to TRBD2. The CDR3 is 18 amino acids. Trimming took 3 bases from V and 5 from J; bases not matched to a gene: 15. The CDR3, as DNA: TGTGCCAGCAGTTTTGGCCCCGGGGGAACTAGCGGAAACAATGAGCAGTTCTTC. Protein product: CASSFGPGGTSGNNEQFF.

This chain links TRBV20-1 with TRBJ2-3; tentatively, D is TRBD2 (7 bases). Trimming stripped 2 bases from V and 4 bases from J, with 16 bases between. Germline-derived CDR1 and CDR2 are DFQATT and SNEGSKA (reference sequence). This CDR3 region has 15 residues. The CDR3 spells CSARTGRGGPDTQYF. The CDR3 nucleotides are TGCAGTGCTAGAACAGGGAGGGGAGGCCCAGATACGCAGTATTTT.

The CDR3 is CASSLGNVPRDSSYNEQFF. Here the CDR3 DNA reads TGTGCCAGCAGCTTAGGGAACGTCCCGCGGGACAGTTCCTACAATGAGCAGTTCTTC. The chain carries TRBV7-9 and TRBJ2-1, with TRBD1 as a possible D gene (7 bases). The CDR3 runs to 19 residues. Germline V gene sequence: CDR1 SEHNR, CDR2 FQNEAQ (reference sequence). With 1 base removed from V and 1 base from J, the gap between germline ends came to 20 bases.

J is TRBJ2-5 and V is TRBV7-2, with no clear D. Trimming removed 5 bases at V and 2 bases at J, with 12 bases between. There are 14 residues in the CDR3. CDR1 is SGHTA, CDR2 FQGNSA, per germline. Here the CDR3 DNA reads TGTGCCAGCAGCCCACCCCACCTGCAAGAGACCCAGTACTTC. Its translation: CASSPPHLQETQYF.

The chain employs TRBV13 and TRBJ2-3; a weak D match, TRBD1 (6 bases). Deletions cut 1 base from V and 3 bases from J, with 14 bases between. The CDR3 consists of 16 residues. Looked up from germline, CDR1 is PRHDT and CDR2 is FYEKMQ (reference sequence). CDR3 nucleotide sequence: TGTGCCAGCAGCTTAGCGGACAGAGGGGTAACAGATACGCAGTATTTT. This codes for CASSLADRGVTDTQYF. The full variable domain, its missing parts supplied by reference TRBV13 and TRBJ2-3, is AAGVIQSPRHLIKEKRETATLKCYPIPRHDTVYWYQQGPGQDPQFLISFYEKMQSDKGSIPDRFSAQQFSDYHSELNMSSLELGDSALYFCASSLADRGVTDTQYFGPGTRLTVL.

This rearrangement joins TRBV12-3 or TRBV12-4 to TRBJ2-1; 12 nucleotides agree with TRBD2. The CDR3 loop spans 15 amino acids. Trimming took 3 bases from V and 9 from J; bases not matched to a gene: 6. The CDR3 is CASSFGGLAGTEQFF. DNA for the CDR3: TGTGCCAGCAGTTTCGGAGGACTAGCGGGGACTGAGCAGTTCTTC.

This clonotype was seen more than once but under ten times. V is TRBV14 and J is TRBJ2-7; 10 bases map to TRBD1. The CDR3 consists of 15 residues. V lost 4 bases and J lost 2; bases outside the gene matches: 5. The germline CDR1 and CDR2 sequences are SGHDN and FVKESK. CDR3 sequence (DNA): TGTGCCAGCAGCCGCATAGGGACAGGGGCCTACGAGCAGTACTTC. It is translated as CASSRIGTGAYEQYF.

This clonotype occurred a few times. V and J are TRBV6-5 and TRBJ2-2; no firm D call. The CDR3 is 13 residues long. Germline V lookup: CDR1 MNHEY, CDR2 SVGAGI. V was pared by 4 bases and J by 3 bases, with 6 bases between. CDR3 sequence reads: CASSSRHTGELFF. Written as DNA, the CDR3 is TGTGCCAGCAGTTCTAGGCACACCGGGGAGCTGTTTTTT.

This clonotype was found once. The conserved phenylalanine or tryptophan normally closing the CDR3 is absent here, so this likely arose from a read error. The V and J genes are TRBV12-3 or TRBV12-4 and TRBJ2-3, with 13 bases lining up with TRBD2. The CDR3 consists of 15 residues. Losses at the gene ends were 6 bases for V and 6 bases for J; bases not matched to a gene: 6. The CDR3 sequence is CASSKLAGGGDTQYS. CDR3 DNA sequence: TGTGCCAGCAGCAAACTAGCGGGAGGGGGGGATACGCAGTATTCT.

This chain links TRBV7-6 with TRBJ2-5, with 7 bases that match TRBD1. The V gene end was trimmed by 2 bases and the J gene end by 3 bases; junction bases not matched to a gene: 6. In germline, CDR1 is SGHVS, CDR2 FNYEAQ. This CDR3 comprises 15 residues. The CDR3 here is CASSLYAGTEETQYF. The DNA of the CDR3 is TGTGCCAGCAGCTTATACGCCGGGACAGAAGAGACCCAGTACTTC.

This chain links TRBV12-3 or TRBV12-4 with TRBJ2-3, with TRBD2 matching 8 bases. V shed 6 bases, J shed 5 bases, and the junction held 4 bases outside the gene matches. The CDR3 is made up of 13 amino acids. The CDR3 DNA sequence: TGTGCCAGCAGGACCACTAGCGGAGATACGCAGTATTTT. Residues: CASRTTSGDTQYF.

The chain combines TRBV4-2 with TRBJ1-6, with a weak D call TRBD1 (5 bases). This CDR3 is 15 amino acids long. Germline lookup yields CDR1 LGHNA and CDR2 YNFKEQ. Trimming took 4 bases from V and 5 from J, leaving 12 bases between them. CDR3 nucleotide sequence: TGTGCCAGCAGCCCCACCACAGGTAATAATTCACCCCTCCACTTT. Translation gives CASSPTTGNNSPLHF.

This clonotype was detected only once. This sequence joins TRBV7-8 and TRBJ2-7; D possibly matches TRBD1 or TRBD2 (5 bases each). The V end lost 2 bases, the J end lost 2 bases, and 16 bases lay between the germline ends. CDR1 and CDR2 from the germline V gene are SGHVS and FQNEAQ. The length of the CDR3 is 16 residues. As DNA, the CDR3 is TGTGCCAGCAGCTTAAATGGGGGTCTGGAAACCTACGAGCAGTACTTC. This codes for CASSLNGGLETYEQYF.

The chain is built from TRBV6-6 and TRBJ1-2, with a possible D match to TRBD1 (6 bases). From germline, CDR1 is MNHNY and CDR2 SVGAGI (reference sequence). The CDR3 is 14 amino acids. With 2 bases removed from V and 5 bases from J, the gap between germline ends came to 12 bases. CDR3 DNA: TGTGCCAGCAGTTACCCGGGGGGCCTATATGGCTACACCTTC. It translates to CASSYPGGLYGYTF.

The gene calls are TRBV10-3 and TRBJ2-1, with D perhaps TRBD2 (6 bases). CDR3 length equals 12 residues. The V gene's germline CDR1 is ENHRY and CDR2 SYGVKD. Deletions cut 8 bases from V and 6 bases from J, with 11 bases between. The chain's CDR3 is CAISAGRNEQFF. CDR3 sequence (DNA): TGTGCCATCTCGGCGGGGCGCAATGAGCAGTTCTTC.

The chain joins TRBV2 to TRBJ2-7; TRBD1 matches 7 bases. Germline V gene lookup returns CDR1 SNHLY and CDR2 FYNNEI. V lost 0 bases and J lost 3; bases outside the gene matches: 5. The CDR3 covers 15 residues. CDR3 coding DNA: TGTGCCAGCAGTGAAGCTTACGGACAGGTCTACGAGCAGTACTTC. It specifies CASSEAYGQVYEQYF. Filled out from reference TRBV2 and TRBJ2-7, the complete variable domain reads EPEVTQTPSHQVTQMGQEVILRCVPISNHLYFYWYRQILGQKVEFLVSFYNNEISEKSEIFDDQFSVERPDGSNFTLKIRSTKLEDSAMYFCASSEAYGQVYEQYFGPGTRLTVT.

The chain is built from TRBV27 and TRBJ2-1; TRBD2 aligns across 10 bases. Trimming at V came to 3 bases and at J to 7 bases, leaving 9 bases not matched to a gene. The germline gives CDR1 MNHEY, CDR2 SMNVEV (reference sequence). This CDR3 has 16 residues. CDR3 protein: CASSLSGGAVMNEQFF. The DNA for the CDR3 is TGTGCCAGCAGTTTGAGCGGGGGGGCAGTCATGAATGAGCAGTTCTTC.

The chain has TRBV4-3 and TRBJ2-4; TRBD2 agrees at 7 bases. The J call may not be correct, given that the DNA end is closer to TRBJ2-7. CDR1 and CDR2 from the germline V gene are LGHNA and YSLEER. There are 14 residues in the CDR3. CDR3 residues: CASSRGLGTSEQYF. The CDR3 bases are TGCGCCAGCAGCCGTGGACTAGGGACTTCCGAGCAGTACTTC.

This clonotype was counted between two and nine times. CDR3 nucleotides: TGCGCCAGCAGCCAAGAAGGGTCAGGGGGGCCCTATGGCTACACCTTC. Its protein is CASSQEGSGGPYGYTF. This chain connects TRBV4-1 to TRBJ1-2, with 7 nucleotides matching TRBD1. The germline gives CDR1 MGHRA, CDR2 YSYEKL. The CDR3 sequence is 16 residues long. J was trimmed by 4 bases and V by 0 bases; bases with no gene match: 8.

The rearrangement joins TRBV6-5 to TRBJ2-4, with 7 bases aligning to TRBD2. The J call may not be correct, given that the DNA end is closer to TRBJ2-7. The germline V gene has CDR1 MNHEY and CDR2 SVGAGI. CDR3 length: 15 residues. Here the CDR3 DNA reads TGTGCCAGCAGTTACTCGGCTGCTAGCGGCTACGAGCAGTACTTC. Translating it yields CASSYSAASGYEQYF.

V gene TRBV20-1 combines with J gene TRBJ2-2; no definite D call. The V end lost 5 bases, the J end lost 5 bases, and 6 bases lay between the germline ends. Germline V CDR1 and CDR2: DFQATT, SNEGSKA (reference sequence). The CDR3 runs 11 residues. DNA for the CDR3: TGCAGTGCTTCTGAGACCGGGGAGCTGTTTTTT. It encodes CSASETGELFF.

The gene calls are TRBV11-2 and TRBJ2-5; no reliable D call. Germline CDR1 reads SGHAT; CDR2 reads FQNNGV. This CDR3 has 13 residues. Trimming took off 8 bases at V and 5 bases at J, with 15 bases between the two ends. Here the CDR3 DNA reads TGTGCCAGCGGAGATAGTATCGGCGAGACCCAGTACTTC. Its protein is CASGDSIGETQYF.

The chain has TRBV5-1 and TRBJ2-1; 9 bases are shared with TRBD2. CDR3 length: 12 residues. Per the germline V gene, CDR1 is SGHRS and CDR2 is YFSETQ. The V and J ends lost 10 bases and 6 bases, in that order; junction bases with no gene match: 5. The CDR3 DNA reads TGCGCCGTCCGTAGCGGGAGCAATGAGCAGTTCTTC. It translates to CAVRSGSNEQFF.

The chain joins TRBV7-9 to TRBJ2-1; D might be TRBD2 (5 bases). The J call is doubtful: the DNA matches TRBJ2-7 better. Germline CDR1 SEHNR, CDR2 FQNEAQ (reference sequence). The CDR3 is made up of 14 amino acids. DNA of the CDR3: TGTGCCAGCAGCCCTACTAGGGCTTACAATGAGCAGTACTTC. Its translation is CASSPTRAYNEQYF.

This clonotype was counted between two and nine times. This CDR3 is CASSQNTDQPQHF. As DNA, the CDR3 is TGCGCCAGCAGCCAAAATACGGATCAGCCCCAGCATTTT. The rearrangement uses TRBV4-1 and TRBJ1-5; unclear D gene. Germline CDR1 is MGHRA and CDR2 is YSYEKL. The CDR3 has 13 amino acids. Trimming stripped 2 bases from V and 5 bases from J, with 7 bases between.

The CDR3 DNA sequence: TGCAGTGCTAGTGATCCGGGACTACTTACAGACGAGCAGTACTTC. It is translated as CSASDPGLLTDEQYF. The chain joins TRBV20-1 to TRBJ2-7, with 7 bases identical to TRBD2. V dropped 3 bases and J dropped 5; count of bases not matched to a gene: 13. CDR1 DFQATT and CDR2 SNEGSKA come from the germline V gene (reference sequence). The CDR3 totals 15 residues.